Listed below are T cell receptor beta chains from one sample, sequenced in a study of cytomegalovirus exposure and HLA in healthy donors. TCRdb's table, derived via immunoSEQ multiplex PCR, lists solely in-frame clones and lacks some. The sample lists under 150,000 clones, roughly 80% occurring once. Sequenced: PBMCs. These receptors originate from a man younger than 45 in good health and CMV-seronegative. The conserved cysteine and the conserved F or W are not part of the CDR3 here.

V gene	J gene	CDR3 protein
TRBV29-1	TRBJ2-2	SVGTQGNTGELF
TRBV29-1	TRBJ2-7	SAALAAKSSYEQY
TRBV6-5	TRBJ2-1	ASSSRINEQF
TRBV7-9	TRBJ2-1	ASSLGGSPYNEQF
TRBV7-9	TRBJ1-2	ASSLGQNNYGYT
TRBV27	TRBJ2-7	ASSLWASGNYEQY
TRBV19	TRBJ1-2	ASSSAKEERVYGYT
TRBV9	TRBJ1-1	ASSVGDLNTEAF
TRBV7-9	TRBJ2-7	ASSLGFGQY
TRBV13	TRBJ2-3	ASSLSPGTDTQY
TRBV29-1	TRBJ2-3	SVESRAKDTQY
TRBV13	TRBJ2-1	ASSLGQGEQF
TRBV7-9	TRBJ2-7	SSSLGPGGQNEQY
TRBV6-6	TRBJ1-2	ASSYSVGGYGYT
TRBV19	TRBJ1-1	ATNWDSMNTEAF
TRBV9	TRBJ2-7	ASSVGRDSYEQY
TRBV30	TRBJ2-7	AWNPPGWTYEQY
TRBV5-4	TRBJ2-2	ASSLGQGVGGELF